This TCR beta chain was observed in a study of T cell responses to AZD1222 COVID-19 vaccine. Study results and limitations: Only five or six AZD1222 recipients tested seropositive at baseline.

The CDR3 consists of 14 residues. The ends were cut back, 7 bases at V and 0 bases at J, with 10 bases in the middle. CDR1 and CDR2 (germline): LNHDA, SQIVND (reference sequence). Sequencing used immunoSEQ multiplex PCR; TCRdb keeps in-frame clones, though not all of them. The table lists 150,000 to 200,000 clones, 88% of them singletons. As to this clone: Its specificity is unknown.

Second-dose recipients at about 4 or about 12 weeks were treated as one pooled group. This clonotype originated in an adult who received the AZD1222 COVID-19 vaccine. V gene TRBV19 combines with J gene TRBJ1-3; TRBD1 is a possible D gene (5 bases). The sequenced sample was peripheral blood, obtained 28 days after the second AZD1222 dose. Here the CDR3 DNA reads TGTGCCAGTAAACTTGACAGCTCTGGAAACACCATATATTTT. Protein sequence: CASKLDSSGNTIYF. Supplemented by reference TRBV19 and TRBJ1-3, the full variable domain reads DGGITQSPKYLFRKEGQNVTLSCEQNLNHDAMYWYRQDPGQGLRLIYYSQIVNDFQKGDIAEGYSVSREKKESFPLTVTSAQKNPTAFYLCASKLDSSGNTIYFGEGSWLTVV.